The 19 T cell receptor beta chains reported below all come from one sample, sequenced in a study of T cells after posttransplantation cyclophosphamide. Measured with immunoSEQ multiplex PCR; TCRdb has only the in-frame clones, and not every one. In the table there are about 16,000 clones, 80% to 90% of which are singletons. Methotrexate plus calcineurin inhibitor accompanied controls' myeloablative marrow transplants; sampling was 1 year later. The material was PBMCs, obtained after an allogeneic stem cell transplant with a calcineurin inhibitor and methotrexate. These receptors originate from a male patient in his 50s who received an allogeneic stem cell transplant from an unrelated donor, was CMV-positive, and had chronic GVHD only. Certain T cells may be donor cells from the graft.

This clone was detected a few times. This chain uses TRBV27 with TRBJ1-3, with D possibly being TRBD1 (5 bases). The CDR3 spans 14 residues. The V and J ends lost 0 bases and 2 bases respectively, with 5 bases between them. The germline CDR1 and CDR2 sequences are MNHEY and SMNVEV (reference sequence). The CDR3 spells CASSLSGAGNTIYF. The CDR3 nucleotides are TGTGCCAGCAGTTTATCAGGGGCTGGAAACACCATATATTTT.

The V gene is TRBV28, the J gene TRBJ1-1, with 8 bases matching TRBD1. The CDR3 runs 14 residues. Germline assignment: CDR1 MDHEN and CDR2 SYDVKM. With V trimmed by 8 bases and J by 4 bases, 9 bases remained unmatched. Here the CDR3 DNA reads TGTGCCAGCGGGACAGGAGGGTTGGGCACTGAAGCTTTCTTT. Protein: CASGTGGLGTEAFF.

In regard to this clone: Other DNA sequences of this sample code for an identical CDR3. The chain joins TRBV4-3 to TRBJ2-1, with 14 nucleotides matching TRBD2. V lost 4 bases and J lost 2; bases outside the gene matches: 1. The germline V gene has CDR1 LGHNA and CDR2 YSLEER. The CDR3 totals 16 residues. CDR3 sequence reads: CASSPGLAGAYNEQFF. The CDR3 region has the DNA TGCGCCAGCAGCCCGGGACTAGCGGGGGCCTACAATGAGCAGTTCTTC.

The chain employs TRBV28 and TRBJ2-7; tentative D call: TRBD1 (11 bases). Trimming stripped 5 bases from V and 4 bases from J, with 36 bases between. This CDR3 has 21 residues. CDR1 and CDR2 from the germline V gene are MDHEN and SYDVKM. The CDR3 protein is CASSPDRGRRLAGDGYYEQYF. The CDR3 nucleotides are TGTGCCAGCAGTCCGGACAGGGGGCGCCGGCTAGCGGGAGACGGGTATTACGAGCAGTACTTC.

The chain is built from TRBV6-5 and TRBJ1-2, with TRBD1 as a possible D gene (5 bases). Trimming left V 6 bases short and J 6 bases short, with 17 bases between. The CDR3 is 14 amino acids. Germline values: CDR1 MNHEY, CDR2 SVGAGI. CDR3 bases: TGTGCCAGCAGCCCCCAAGGGGCTTTCAATGGCTACACCTTC. Translation: CASSPQGAFNGYTF.

With respect to this clone: One end of the junction does not line up with germline, which may come from a read error. This chain uses TRBV19 with TRBJ2-7; TRBD2 agrees at 7 bases. The CDR3 has 14 amino acids. Germline V gives CDR1 LNHDA, CDR2 SQIVND (reference sequence). The CDR3 sequence is CASSASGDRYGQYF. The CDR3 DNA follows: TGTGCCAGTAGTGCGAGCGGGGATCGTTACGGGCAGTACTTC.

This chain joins TRBV4-1 and TRBJ2-7; 9 bases are a match to TRBD1. This CDR3 comprises 19 residues. J gave up 4 bases and V 3 bases, and 19 bases lay outside the gene matches. Germline CDR1 reads MGHRA; CDR2 reads YSYEKL. As DNA, the CDR3 is TGCGCCAGCAGCCAGCCCGAATATGGGGTACAGGGGGCGGGATACGAGCAGTACTTC. This codes for CASSQPEYGVQGAGYEQYF.

The rearrangement joins TRBV27 to TRBJ2-1; D perhaps matches TRBD1 (6 bases). The CDR3 is made up of 13 amino acids. The V and J ends lost 4 bases and 8 bases respectively, with 12 bases between them. CDR1 and CDR2 (germline): MNHEY, SMNVEV (reference sequence). CDR3 loop: CASSSRDTDEQFF. In DNA form, the CDR3 reads TGTGCCAGCAGTTCCCGGGACACCGATGAGCAGTTCTTC.

The gene calls are TRBV10-3 and TRBJ2-5; 9 nucleotides align to TRBD1. The CDR3 consists of 14 residues. After removal of 6 bases from V and 4 bases from J, the junction contained 6 bases not matched to a gene. The germline gives CDR1 ENHRY, CDR2 SYGVKD. In DNA form, the CDR3 reads TGTGCCATCAGGGGACAGGGACATGGAGAGACCCAGTACTTC. Translated: CAIRGQGHGETQYF.

This sequence joins TRBV9 and TRBJ2-1; TRBD2 is a possible D gene (5 bases). CDR3 size: 14 residues. CDR1 SGDLS and CDR2 YYNGEE come from the germline V gene. With 4 bases removed from V and 0 bases from J, the gap between germline ends came to 8 bases. The CDR3 loop reads CASSPSGSYNEQFF. The CDR3 DNA is TGTGCCAGCAGCCCCAGCGGCTCCTACAATGAGCAGTTCTTC. Full variable domain (rest looked up from reference TRBV9 and TRBJ2-1): DSGVTQTPKHLITATGQRVTLRCSPRSGDLSVYWYQQSLDQGLQFLIQYYNGEERAKGNILERFSAQQFPDLHSELNLSSLELGDSALYFCASSPSGSYNEQFFGPGTRLTVL.

The chain employs TRBV2 and TRBJ1-2; D might be TRBD1 (6 bases). Germline V gene data show CDR1 as SNHLY and CDR2 as FYNNEI. This CDR3 contains 13 residues. V shed 8 bases and J shed 4 bases, with 14 bases lying between them. The CDR3 DNA reads TGTGCCAGCCCTACAGGGTACAGCTATGGCTACACCTTC. This translates into CASPTGYSYGYTF.

This clone appeared a few times. The J gene is TRBJ1-4, the V gene TRBV9, with 7 bases matching TRBD1. V gave up 3 bases and J gave up 6 bases; unmatched junction bases: 2. The CDR3 extends over 13 amino acids. Germline V lookup: CDR1 SGDLS, CDR2 YYNGEE. CDR3 protein: CASSEGTDEKLFF. CDR3 sequence (DNA): TGTGCCAGCAGCGAGGGGACAGATGAAAAACTGTTTTTT.

The chain uses TRBV7-9 and TRBJ1-1, with D perhaps TRBD1 (5 bases). CDR1 and CDR2 (germline): SEHNR, FQNEAQ (reference sequence). The V and J ends lost 0 bases and 4 bases respectively, with 6 bases between them. The CDR3 loop spans 13 amino acids. CDR3 sequence reads: CASSLAQGTEAFF. The CDR3 DNA follows: TGTGCCAGCAGCTTAGCGCAGGGCACTGAAGCTTTCTTT.

J is TRBJ1-2 and V is TRBV4-1, with D unclear. The ends were cut back, 4 bases at V and 5 bases at J, with 20 bases in the middle. The length of the CDR3 is 16 residues. The V gene's germline CDR1 is MGHRA and CDR2 YSYEKL. The CDR3, as DNA: TGCGCCAGCAGCCCCCGGGAGGAAGCCCGGGCGTATGGCTACACCTTC. Its translation is CASSPREEARAYGYTF.

This clone is a singleton in its sample. One end of the junction fails to match germline, which may point to a read error. The chain carries TRBV5-1 and TRBJ2-1; 13 nucleotides agree with TRBD2. This CDR3 has 17 amino acids. CDR1 and CDR2 (germline): SGHRS, YFSETQ. CDR3: CASSLVSLAGGTNGQFF. CDR3 nucleotide sequence: TGCGCCAGCAGCTTGGTGTCACTAGCGGGAGGGACGAATGGGCAGTTCTTC.

V usage is TRBV27 and J usage is TRBJ1-1; D is unresolved. This CDR3 has 14 residues. Per germline, CDR1 MNHEY and CDR2 SMNVEV (reference sequence). The V and J ends lost 2 bases and 0 bases respectively, with 7 bases between them. The CDR3 region is CASSLAGLNTEAFF. The CDR3 DNA follows: TGTGCCAGCAGTTTAGCGGGTTTGAACACTGAAGCTTTCTTT.

V is TRBV9 and J is TRBJ1-1, with 9 positions matching TRBD1. The ends lost 2 bases at V and 6 bases at J; junction bases unmatched: 8. Germline V lookup: CDR1 SGDLS, CDR2 YYNGEE. This CDR3 has 15 amino acids. The CDR3 loop is CASSVSDRGSAEAFF. In nucleotides, the CDR3 is TGTGCCAGCAGCGTTTCCGACAGGGGGAGTGCTGAAGCTTTCTTT.

J is TRBJ2-7 and V is TRBV23-1; 7 nucleotides agree with TRBD2. TRBV23-1 is treated as an ORF (open reading frame) with a function not yet certain. J gave up 4 bases and V 2 bases, and 11 bases lay outside the gene matches. This CDR3 contains 16 residues. CDR3 loop: CASSQVLGEAGYEQYF. The CDR3 region has the DNA TGCGCCAGCAGTCAAGTATTAGGGGAAGCGGGATACGAGCAGTACTTC.

This chain joins TRBV7-9 and TRBJ2-7; 7 bases agree with TRBD1. The CDR3 runs 14 residues. Germline V gene lookup returns CDR1 SEHNR and CDR2 FQNEAQ (reference sequence). With V trimmed by 3 bases and J by 5 bases, 7 bases remained unmatched. Written as DNA, the CDR3 is TGTGCCAGCAGCTTGAGGGGGCTTAAAGACGAGCAGTACTTC. This gives the protein CASSLRGLKDEQYF.